This TCR beta chain was obtained from a study of shared clonotypes between healthy human individuals. Study-level results: Investigators collected only blood, and repertoires in tissues likely differ. Measured sharing among donors was expected to vary with sequencing depth.

Each of the donors was a healthy adult who was HIV-negative and had not had a recent acute infection or vaccination. In its sample, this clone was seen once. As yet, its antigen is unknown. The CDR3 is 14 amino acids. The V end lost 4 bases, the J end lost 0 bases, and 7 bases lay between the germline ends. The authors ran unsorted PBMC replicate PCRs on 250 to 300 ng DNA, around 27,000 T cell genomes. Produced via immunoSEQ multiplex PCR; TCRdb's table is partial and in-frame only. The sample holds fewer than 650,000 clones, roughly four fifths seen once. The rearrangement uses TRBV23-1 and TRBJ1-5, with D unresolved. TRBV23-1 is treated as an ORF (open reading frame) with a function not yet certain. The material sequenced was PBMCs. The TCR originated in a woman aged 40 to 49 in good health. Some clones in this sample may be carry-over from other donors' samples. DNA for the CDR3: TGCGCCAGCAGTCGGAGGGATAGCAATCAGCCCCAGCATTTT. Translation gives CASSRRDSNQPQHF.